This T cell receptor (beta chain) is from a study of shared clonotypes between healthy human individuals. General study points: Clonotypes shared by all four sorted-subset donors had higher generation probabilities than non-shared clonotypes. In having few donors, the study represented limited genetic and exposure-history diversity.

Genomic DNA belonging to each subset was distributed in equal measure over several immunoSEQ plates. Some clones are missing from TCRdb's copy, which holds only in-frame ones; the method was immunoSEQ multiplex PCR. This sample has about 1 million clones; about 77% occur once, and the top ten carry roughly 1.5%. Concerning this clone: Antigen specificity is unknown.

J lost 3 bases, V lost 6 bases, and 11 bases had no gene match. Germline lookup yields CDR1 LNHDA and CDR2 SQIVND (reference sequence). The CDR3 sequence is 16 residues long. The receptor was isolated from a man between 18 and 35 years old in good health. Sequenced material: memory CD4+ T cells sorted from blood. Subset in this sample: CD45RA-negative fraction. The V and J genes are TRBV19 and TRBJ1-1, with 9 bases identical to TRBD1. CDR3 nucleotides: TGTGCCAGTAGAACTGGACAGGGGTTTTGGGACACTGAAGCTTTCTTT. This sequence encodes CASRTGQGFWDTEAFF.